Each of the 12 T cell receptor beta chains below was sequenced from the same sample in a study of Ad26.COV2.S vaccination and SARS-CoV-2 variants. Here immunoSEQ multiplex PCR was the method, and the copy in TCRdb shows in-frame clones only, minus some. The sample records fewer than 400,000 clones, approximately 90% being singletons. Stated treatment: 19 received Ad26.COV2.S at low or high dose, single or two shots; about 5 received placebo; per-sample allocation not given. Day 63 following the first vaccine or placebo injection was when the samples were taken. The sample here was peripheral blood, taken in a trial of Ad26.COV2.S vaccine versus placebo. The origin of the receptors is a person between 18 and 59 years old who received the Ad26.COV2.S COVID-19 vaccine or a placebo.

This rearrangement joins TRBV14 to TRBJ2-2; TRBD1 matches at 7 bases. The J segment lost 3 bases and the V segment lost 5 bases, leaving 6 bases of the junction unmatched. CDR3 length equals 15 residues. Germline-derived CDR1 and CDR2 are SGHDN and FVKESK. Written as DNA, the CDR3 is TGTGCCAGCAGCACGCGACAGGGTTACACCGGGGAGCTGTTTTTT. Translation: CASSTRQGYTGELFF.

This chain joins TRBV19 and TRBJ2-1; D not certain. Looked up from germline, CDR1 is LNHDA and CDR2 is SQIVND (reference sequence). The V gene lost 3 bases and the J gene lost 6 bases, with 6 bases spanning the gap. The CDR3 extends over 12 amino acids. DNA for the CDR3: TGTGCCAGTAGTATGCCCCGCAATGAGCAGTTCTTC. This translates into CASSMPRNEQFF.

V and J are TRBV5-1 and TRBJ2-6; D may be TRBD1 (5 bases). CDR3 length: 15 amino acids. Germline lookup yields CDR1 SGHRS and CDR2 YFSETQ. V gave up 4 bases and J gave up 0 bases, with 8 bases separating them. CDR3 region: CASSHDSSGANVLTF. The DNA for the CDR3 is TGCGCCAGCAGCCACGACAGCTCTGGGGCCAACGTCCTGACTTTC.

This clone was detected only a few times. This CDR3 is also generated by other DNA sequences in the sample. The chain employs TRBV19 and TRBJ1-2; D is unclear. The CDR3 totals 8 residues. The germline gives CDR1 LNHDA, CDR2 SQIVND (reference sequence). Trimming stripped 9 bases from V and 8 bases from J, with 4 bases between. In DNA form, the CDR3 reads TGTGCCAGCGGAGGCTACACCTTC. It specifies CASGGYTF.

This chain uses TRBV29-1 with TRBJ1-2, with a possible D match to TRBD1 (5 bases). CDR3 length: 12 amino acids. Germline V CDR1 and CDR2: SQVTM, ANQGSEA. Trimming removed 5 bases from V and 1 base from J, with 8 bases in between. The CDR3 DNA sequence: TGCAGCGTTCTGACAGTTAACTATGGCTACACCTTC. Protein sequence: CSVLTVNYGYTF.

The chain combines TRBV4-1 with TRBJ2-7, with TRBD2 as a possible D gene (5 bases). Trimming removed 3 bases from V and 1 base from J, with 16 bases in between. This CDR3 is built from 16 residues. CDR1 MGHRA and CDR2 YSYEKL come from the germline V gene. The CDR3 nucleotides read TGCGCCAGCAGCCACAATCCGGAGGCGTTTTCCTACGAGCAGTACTTC. Protein: CASSHNPEAFSYEQYF.

The J gene is TRBJ2-1, the V gene TRBV30; D is tentatively TRBD1 or TRBD2 (5 bases each). The CDR3 extends over 15 amino acids. The V end lost 2 bases, the J end lost 2 bases, and 13 bases lay between the germline ends. CDR1 GTSNPN and CDR2 SVGIG come from the germline V gene (reference sequence). The CDR3 DNA follows: TGTGCCTGGAGTCGCCCCTGGGGGACCTACAATGAGCAGTTCTTC. Residues: CAWSRPWGTYNEQFF.

Only one count was recorded for this clone. The genes are TRBV19 and TRBJ2-1, with a weak D call TRBD2 (5 bases). CDR1 and CDR2 from the germline V gene are LNHDA and SQIVND (reference sequence). The V and J ends lost 2 bases and 2 bases respectively, with 13 bases between them. This CDR3 has 16 residues. This chain's CDR3 is CASSIRGLAPYNEQFF. The CDR3 DNA reads TGTGCCAGTAGTATAAGAGGCCTAGCTCCCTACAATGAGCAGTTCTTC.

This clone was observed once. The rearrangement joins TRBV6-6 to TRBJ2-3; 8 bases agree with TRBD2. The CDR3 is made up of 14 amino acids. Germline loops: CDR1 MNHNY, CDR2 SVGAGI (reference sequence). Trimming removed 4 bases from V and 6 bases from J; junction bases left unmatched: 6. CDR3 DNA sequence: TGTGCCAGCAGTTGGGGGACTAGTCTGGATACGCAGTATTTT. It translates to CASSWGTSLDTQYF.

This chain links TRBV5-1 with TRBJ2-1, with 8 nucleotides matching TRBD2. CDR3 length: 14 residues. After removal of 4 bases from V and 2 bases from J, the junction contained 2 bases not matched to a gene. Germline V gene data show CDR1 as SGHRS and CDR2 as YFSETQ. CDR3 protein: CASSPGGTYNEQFF. Here the CDR3 DNA reads TGCGCCAGCAGCCCGGGGGGGACCTACAATGAGCAGTTCTTC.

This clone was observed once. This chain links TRBV10-3 with TRBJ1-5; no reliable D call. The CDR3 consists of 14 residues. From germline, CDR1 is ENHRY and CDR2 SYGVKD. V was trimmed by 5 bases and J by 3 bases, leaving 11 bases between them. CDR3 coding DNA: TGTGCCATCAGTCAAATCGGTAACAATCAGCCCCAGCATTTT. Amino acid sequence: CAISQIGNNQPQHF.

This clone was detected once. This rearrangement joins TRBV29-1 to TRBJ2-3; 8 positions agree with TRBD2. J gave up 2 bases and V 4 bases, and 5 bases lay outside the gene matches. Germline V gene data show CDR1 as SQVTM and CDR2 as ANQGSEA. The CDR3 totals 14 residues. CDR3: CSVATGGVTDTQYF. For the CDR3, the DNA is TGCAGCGTTGCGACGGGAGGGGTCACAGATACGCAGTATTTT.